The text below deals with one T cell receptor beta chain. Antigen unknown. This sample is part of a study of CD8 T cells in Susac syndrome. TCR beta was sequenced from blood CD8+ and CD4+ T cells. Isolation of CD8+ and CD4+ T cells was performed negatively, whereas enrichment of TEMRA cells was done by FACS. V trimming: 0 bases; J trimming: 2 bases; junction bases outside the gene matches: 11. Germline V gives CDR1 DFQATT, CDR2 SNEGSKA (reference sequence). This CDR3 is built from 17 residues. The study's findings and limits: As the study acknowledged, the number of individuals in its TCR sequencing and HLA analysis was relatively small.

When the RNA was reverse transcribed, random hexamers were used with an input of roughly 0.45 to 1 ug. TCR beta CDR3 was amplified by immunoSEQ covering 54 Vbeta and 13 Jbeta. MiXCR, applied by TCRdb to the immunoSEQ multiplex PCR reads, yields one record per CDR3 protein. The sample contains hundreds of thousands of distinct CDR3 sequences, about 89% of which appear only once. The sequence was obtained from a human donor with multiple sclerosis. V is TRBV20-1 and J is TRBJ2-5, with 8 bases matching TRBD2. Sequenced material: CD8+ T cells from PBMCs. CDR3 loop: CSARDPSGRGPQETQYF. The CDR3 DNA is TGCAGTGCTAGAGATCCGAGCGGGAGAGGTCCTCAAGAGACCCAGTACTTC.